The 9 T cell receptor beta chains listed next were all sequenced from one sample in a study of blood T cells in healthy people across ages. Through a sample-barcoded 5' primer and a J-beta primer mix, a second PCR was run for 7 to 11 cycles. A single record per CDR3 protein comes from TCRdb applying MiXCR to the 5' RACE reads. Counted here are 1,300,000 or so distinct CDR3 sequences, 59% occurring once; the ten biggest clones make up 6.5% to 8.5%. The sequenced material came from blood. All receptors come from a man aged 18 to 29 in good health.

J is TRBJ2-7 and V is TRBV6-2 or TRBV6-3, with 7 nucleotides matching TRBD1. The CDR3 has 14 residues. Germline CDR1 and CDR2: MNHEY and SVGEGT. V was clipped by 4 bases and J by 3 bases; unmatched bases: 6. CDR3 nucleotides: TGTGCCAGCAGTTCTCCCGGGACAGACTACGAGCAGTACTTC. Protein sequence: CASSSPGTDYEQYF.

This clonotype has just a few counts. V and J are TRBV24-1 and TRBJ2-1; 8 bases agree with TRBD2. CDR1 and CDR2 from the germline V gene are KGHDR and SFDVKD. This CDR3 spans 16 amino acids. V shed 6 bases and J 1 base; nucleotides not matched to a gene: 7. CDR3 sequence: CATSHGRGESYNEQFF. The CDR3 DNA sequence: TGTGCCACCAGTCATGGGCGGGGGGAATCCTACAATGAGCAGTTCTTC.

This clonotype was detected a few times. The CDR3 loop is CASSLNRELWGYTF. The CDR3 DNA sequence: TGTGCCAGCAGCTTAAACAGGGAATTGTGGGGCTACACCTTC. This rearrangement joins TRBV7-2 to TRBJ1-2; possible D gene TRBD1, 6 bases. V lost 2 bases and J lost 8, with 15 bases in between. The CDR3 totals 14 residues. The germline V gene encodes CDR1 SGHTA and CDR2 FQGNSA. The entire variable domain, with the rest obtained from reference TRBV7-2 and TRBJ1-2, is as follows: GAGVSQSPSNKVTEKGKDVELRCDPISGHTALYWYRQSLGQGLEFLIYFQGNSAPDKSGLPSDRFSAERTGGSVSTLTIQRTQQEDSAVYLCASSLNRELWGYTFGSGTRLTVV.

This chain links TRBV4-1 with TRBJ1-4; D possibly corresponds to TRBD1 (5 bases). V was shortened by 5 bases and J by 9 bases, with 25 bases between the two germline ends. This CDR3 region has 17 residues. Per the germline V gene, CDR1 is MGHRA and CDR2 is YSYEKL. CDR3 protein: CASSYYSSGTDTKKLFF. In nucleotides, the CDR3 is TGCGCCAGCAGCTACTACTCTTCAGGGACCGACACAAAAAAACTGTTTTTT.

Regarding this clonotype: A junction boundary mismatches the germline segment, possibly from a read error. The V and J genes are TRBV12-3 or TRBV12-4 and TRBJ2-7, with D unresolved. The CDR3 runs 11 residues. The CDR3 nucleotides are TGTGCCAGCAGTTCATTTGAGGAGCAGTGCTTC. Translated, it gives CASSSFEEQCF.

This clonotype has only a few counts. The V call is TRBV29-1, the J call TRBJ1-2; 7 nucleotides agree with TRBD1. Germline CDR1 reads SQVTM; CDR2 reads ANQGSEA. V lost 6 bases to trimming and J lost 3 bases; unmatched junction nucleotides: 4. This CDR3 is 12 amino acids long. The CDR3 here is CSVGQADYGYTF. The CDR3 nucleotides read TGCAGCGTCGGACAGGCCGACTATGGCTACACCTTC.

The rearrangement uses TRBV20-1 and TRBJ1-2; D is possibly TRBD1 (6 bases). Germline V CDR1 and CDR2: DFQATT, SNEGSKA (reference sequence). Trimming cost V 0 bases and J 1 base, with 12 bases left between them. The CDR3 runs to 15 residues. The CDR3 nucleotides read TGCAGTGCTAGAGAGGGGGCGGAGTTTAACTATGGCTACACCTTC. Encoded protein: CSAREGAEFNYGYTF.

V and J are TRBV20-1 and TRBJ1-1, with D tentatively TRBD1 (6 bases). The CDR3 has 13 amino acids. Germline V gene sequence: CDR1 DFQATT, CDR2 SNEGSKA (reference sequence). Trimming shortened V by 6 bases and J by 6 bases, and 17 bases separated the two germline ends. CDR3 nucleotide sequence: TGCAGTGCAAATAACCCGGGACACCCTGAAGCTTTCTTT. It is translated as CSANNPGHPEAFF.

V usage is TRBV20-1 and J usage is TRBJ2-1, with unresolved D. Germline V gene lookup returns CDR1 DFQATT and CDR2 SNEGSKA (reference sequence). The CDR3 is made up of 11 amino acids. V gave up 5 bases and J gave up 9 bases, with 11 bases separating them. The CDR3 nucleotides are TGCAGTGCTCGGCTGGGAAGTGAGCAGTTCTTC. Its translation is CSARLGSEQFF.